The clone carrying this T cell receptor (beta chain) was observed a handful of times. Its specificity is unknown. This sample was included in a study of T-cell memory formation after mild COVID-19. General study points: Later expanders leaned toward CD4+, whereas clones contracting from day 15 to 85 were balanced CD4/CD8. Contracting CD4+ clones were located mainly in CM and EM, and CD8+ clones in EMRA.

Libraries for TCRalpha and TCRbeta carried sample barcodes and unique molecular identifiers via 5'RACE. TCRdb reprocessed the 5' RACE reads with MiXCR, giving one entry per CDR3 protein. The table has about 16,000 distinct CDR3 sequences, approximately 23% seen once. The CDR3 has 15 residues. Germline loops: CDR1 SGHKS, CDR2 YYEKEE (reference sequence). Trimming removed 1 base at V and 6 bases at J, with 16 bases between. The TCR was taken from a man between 18 and 29 years old who had mild COVID-19 (a few samples of this study predate the infection). Cell type and time point are not known. The gene calls are TRBV5-5 and TRBJ1-1, with D possibly being TRBD1 (6 bases). The sample comprised PBMCs or a T cell subset sorted from them (not recorded which). The CDR3 sequence: CASSLRYRELAEAFF. In DNA form, the CDR3 reads TGTGCCAGCAGCTTGCGATACAGGGAGTTGGCTGAAGCTTTCTTT.